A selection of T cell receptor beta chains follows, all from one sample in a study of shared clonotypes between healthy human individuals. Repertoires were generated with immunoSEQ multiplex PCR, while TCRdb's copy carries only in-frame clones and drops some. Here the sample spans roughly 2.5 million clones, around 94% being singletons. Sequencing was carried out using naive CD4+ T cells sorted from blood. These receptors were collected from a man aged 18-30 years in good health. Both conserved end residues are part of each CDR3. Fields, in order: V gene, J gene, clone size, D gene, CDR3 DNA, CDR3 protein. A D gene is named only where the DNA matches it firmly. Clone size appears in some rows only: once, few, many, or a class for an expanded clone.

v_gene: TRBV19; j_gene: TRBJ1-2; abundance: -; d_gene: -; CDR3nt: TGTGCCAGTAGTATTGGTAAAGGCTCTTCCTATGGCTACACCTTC; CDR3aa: CASSIGKGSSYGYTF
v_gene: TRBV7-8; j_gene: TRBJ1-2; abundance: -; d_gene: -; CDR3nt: TGTGCCAGCAGCTTAGGCCCCGGGGACGATGGCTACACCTTC; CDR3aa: CASSLGPGDDGYTF
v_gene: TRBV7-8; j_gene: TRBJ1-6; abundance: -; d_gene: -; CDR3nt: TGTGCCAGCAGCTTATCTGGCGCAAGTTCACCCCTCCACTTT; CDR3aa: CASSLSGASSPLHF
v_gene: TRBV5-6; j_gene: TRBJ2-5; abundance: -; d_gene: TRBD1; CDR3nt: TGTGCCAGCAGTTTCCGACAGGGACAAGAGACCCAGTACTTC; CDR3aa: CASSFRQGQETQYF
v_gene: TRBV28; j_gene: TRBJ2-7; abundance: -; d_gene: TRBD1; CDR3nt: TGTGCCAGCAGTTTACGGGGACAGAGCTCCTACGAGCAGTACTTC; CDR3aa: CASSLRGQSSYEQYF
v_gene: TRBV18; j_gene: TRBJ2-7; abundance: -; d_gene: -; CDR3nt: TGTGCCAGCTCACCAGGAACTCAGGATTACGAGCAGTACTTC; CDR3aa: CASSPGTQDYEQYF
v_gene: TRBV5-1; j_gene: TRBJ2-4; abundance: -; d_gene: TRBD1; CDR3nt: TGCGCCAGCAGCGAGAAAGACAGGGAAAACATTCAGTACTTC; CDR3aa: CASSEKDRENIQYF
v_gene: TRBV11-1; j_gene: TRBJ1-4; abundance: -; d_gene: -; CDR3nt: TGTGCCAGCAGCCCAACAGGGACATCAGCTAATGAAAAACTGTTTTTT; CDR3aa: CASSPTGTSANEKLFF
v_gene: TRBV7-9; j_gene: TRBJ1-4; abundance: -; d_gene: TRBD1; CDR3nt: TGTGCCAGCCTCAGGACCGGGACAGGGGGTGAAAAACTGTTTTTT; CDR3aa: CASLRTGTGGEKLFF
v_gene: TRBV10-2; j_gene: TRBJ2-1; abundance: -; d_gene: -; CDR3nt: TGCGCCGGAGGGAGGATCGATGAGCAGTTCTTC; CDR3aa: CAGGRIDEQFF
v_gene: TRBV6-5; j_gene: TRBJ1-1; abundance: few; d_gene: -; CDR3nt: TGTGCCAGCAGTCGACAGACCATGAACACTGAAGCTTTCTTT; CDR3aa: CASSRQTMNTEAFF
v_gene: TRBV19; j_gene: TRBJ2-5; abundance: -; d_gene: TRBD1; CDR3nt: TGTGCCAGTAGTATCGGGACAGGTCAAGAGACCCAGTACTTC; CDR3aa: CASSIGTGQETQYF
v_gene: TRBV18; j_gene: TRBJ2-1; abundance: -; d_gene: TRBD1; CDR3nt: TGTGCCAGCTCACGAACAGGGGGGAATGAGCAGTTCTTC; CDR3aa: CASSRTGGNEQFF
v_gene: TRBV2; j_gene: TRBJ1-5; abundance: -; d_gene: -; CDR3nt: TGTGCCAGCAGTGTTTGGGAAACAAGCAATCAGCCCCAGCATTTT; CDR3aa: CASSVWETSNQPQHF
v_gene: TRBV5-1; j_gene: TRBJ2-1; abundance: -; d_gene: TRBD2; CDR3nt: TGCGCCAGCAGCTTACTAGCGGGAGGGAACAATGAGCAGTTCTTC; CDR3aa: CASSLLAGGNNEQFF
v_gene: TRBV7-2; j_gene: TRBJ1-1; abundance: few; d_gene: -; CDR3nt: TGTGCCAGCAGCTTAGGGGCAAACACTGAAGCTTTCTTT; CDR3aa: CASSLGANTEAFF
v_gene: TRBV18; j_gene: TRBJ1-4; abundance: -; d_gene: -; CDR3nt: TGTGCCAGTCAGGGCAGAACTAATGAAAAACTGTTTTTT; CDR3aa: CASQGRTNEKLFF
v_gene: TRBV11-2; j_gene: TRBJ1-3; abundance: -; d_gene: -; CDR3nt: TGTGCCAGCAGCTTAGCCGAGGGGGTCTCGGGACCCATATATTTT; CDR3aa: CASSLAEGVSGPIYF
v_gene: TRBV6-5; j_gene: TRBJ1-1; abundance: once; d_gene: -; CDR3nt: TGTGCCAGCAGTTACTCATCGCGGACTGAAGCTTTCTTT; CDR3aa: CASSYSSRTEAFF